Listed below are T cell receptor beta chains from one sample, sequenced in a study of T-cell memory formation after mild COVID-19. TCRdb processed the 5' RACE reads anew with MiXCR; each CDR3 protein has one entry. The sample carries 280,000 or so distinct CDR3 sequences, under 20% recorded once. Material: PBMCs or a T cell subset sorted from them (not recorded which). The receptors shown here come from a man between 18 and 29 years old who had mild COVID-19 (a few samples of this study predate the infection). Cell type and time point are not known. Each CDR3 is given with its conserved first and last residue. The order of the fields is V gene, D gene, J gene, CDR3 protein. A D gene is named only where the DNA matches it firmly.

V: TRBV27
D: .
J: TRBJ2-1
CDR3: CASKSYNEQFF

V: TRBV19
D: TRBD2
J: TRBJ2-1
CDR3: CASSIGPTSGDYNEQFF

V: TRBV30
D: .
J: TRBJ1-2
CDR3: CAWSVGPYGYTF

V: TRBV20-1
D: TRBD2
J: TRBJ2-3
CDR3: CSASLAGALTDTQYF

V: TRBV7-2
D: .
J: TRBJ2-7
CDR3: CASSLIGSPYEQYF

V: TRBV5-1
D: TRBD2
J: TRBJ2-7
CDR3: CASTPGLAAYEQYF

V: TRBV28
D: TRBD1
J: TRBJ2-5
CDR3: CASSPIDREETQYF

V: TRBV23-1
D: .
J: TRBJ2-5
CDR3: CARKLGDRSGETQYF

V: TRBV4-2
D: .
J: TRBJ2-4
CDR3: CASSPFSGRGGNIQYF

V: TRBV7-2
D: .
J: TRBJ1-2
CDR3: CASSLMYLGYTF

V: TRBV12-3/TRBV12-4
D: .
J: TRBJ1-2
CDR3: CASSHSRDGYTF

V: TRBV7-9
D: .
J: TRBJ1-4
CDR3: CASSSARGGSNEKLFF

V: TRBV4-3
D: .
J: TRBJ2-2
CDR3: CASSQDPVRRTGELFF

V: TRBV10-3
D: .
J: TRBJ2-3
CDR3: CAISAGGRTTDTQYF

V: TRBV5-1
D: .
J: TRBJ1-2
CDR3: CASSSGGTVSWGANYGYTF

V: TRBV10-3
D: .
J: TRBJ2-2
CDR3: CAISEPLGDTGELFF

V: TRBV11-2
D: .
J: TRBJ1-2
CDR3: CASSGTWGNYGYTF

V: TRBV19
D: .
J: TRBJ1-2
CDR3: CASQPGTAYGYTF

V: TRBV21-1
D: .
J: TRBJ2-3
CDR3: CAIGVSGMDTQYF

V: TRBV7-9
D: TRBD2
J: TRBJ2-3
CDR3: CASSPTSARTDTQYF

V: TRBV5-1
D: .
J: TRBJ2-3
CDR3: CASDVGDTDTQYF

V: TRBV27
D: .
J: TRBJ1-1
CDR3: CASSLSKALNTEAFF

V: TRBV7-9
D: TRBD2
J: TRBJ2-1
CDR3: CASSLGTSGGAYNEQFF

V: TRBV4-2
D: .
J: TRBJ2-3
CDR3: CASSQDAGPTDTQYF

V: TRBV29-1
D: TRBD1
J: TRBJ2-1
CDR3: CSTDRDSRLDEQFF

V: TRBV7-2
D: .
J: TRBJ2-3
CDR3: CASSLVPRDTQYF

V: TRBV5-1
D: TRBD1
J: TRBJ2-3
CDR3: CASSTGTGSLDTQYF

V: TRBV4-1
D: .
J: TRBJ1-3
CDR3: CASSQDPSSSGNTIYF

V: TRBV7-2
D: .
J: TRBJ2-3
CDR3: CASSPEWKRSDTQYF

V: TRBV18
D: .
J: TRBJ2-5
CDR3: CASSPDQETQYF

V: TRBV9
D: TRBD1
J: TRBJ2-5
CDR3: CASSVNADRGQETQYF

V: TRBV4-3
D: .
J: TRBJ1-6
CDR3: CASSQDGGDSPLHF

V: TRBV4-1
D: .
J: TRBJ2-1
CDR3: CASSQAGASNEQFF

V: TRBV11-2
D: .
J: TRBJ2-7
CDR3: CASSFSRGSSYEQYF

V: TRBV5-1
D: .
J: TRBJ1-3
CDR3: CASSFSQDSSGNTIYF

V: TRBV7-6
D: .
J: TRBJ1-5
CDR3: CASRKNSNQPQHF

V: TRBV4-2
D: .
J: TRBJ2-1
CDR3: CASSQVGVGGNEQFF

V: TRBV20-1
D: TRBD1
J: TRBJ1-1
CDR3: CSARDRGGPNLALF

V: TRBV6-2/TRBV6-3
D: TRBD2
J: TRBJ2-3
CDR3: CASTYGGLPSDTQYF

V: TRBV15
D: .
J: TRBJ2-3
CDR3: CATSRGRGLRASDTQYF

V: TRBV7-6
D: .
J: TRBJ1-2
CDR3: CASRGGDGYTF